This TCR beta chain was sequenced for a study of T cells in Graves' hyperthyroidism and ophthalmopathy. Hyperthyroidism had been newly diagnosed in patients aged 18 to 65, and its duration was under 2 months. The CDR3 sequence is 15 residues long. Trimming took off 11 bases at V and 1 base at J, with 20 bases between the two ends. Germline loops: CDR1 ENHRY, CDR2 SYGVKD. Amplification of TCR beta CDR3 regions was performed using RNA transcripts as template. Using the HTBI primer set, a first-round RT-PCR was run on the TCR CDR3. TCRdb called the multiplex PCR reads again in MiXCR, with one record for every CDR3 protein. The sample records 270,000 or so distinct CDR3 sequences, under 30% being singletons. This clonotype showed up many times.

The specimen sequenced was blood. This TCR was recovered from a man between 40 and 49 years old with Graves' hyperthyroidism that later progressed to Graves' ophthalmopathy. The gene calls are TRBV10-3 and TRBJ2-5; D could derive from TRBD1 or TRBD2 (6 bases each). The CDR3 region has the DNA TGTGCCGTCGGGGGCGGCGGGGACTTCCAAGAGACCCAGTACTTC. Amino acids: CAVGGGGDFQETQYF.